These 15 T cell receptor beta chains were sequenced from one sample in a study of a mutant IDH1 vaccine in newly diagnosed glioma. The time point denotes: week 5, during vaccination. Vaccinated patients received 300 ug of mutant IDH1 20-mer peptide per dose, with topical imiquimod. These receptors are not linked to any known antigen. Data came from immunoSEQ multiplex PCR; TCRdb stores just in-frame clones and leaves some out. This table holds tens of thousands of clones, about 86% found once. Sequencing used PBMCs, obtained from a glioma patient whose treatment included an IDH1 peptide vaccine. The origin of the receptors is a man aged 25 to 40 with glioma.

The chain links TRBV29-1 to TRBJ2-1; 7 bases align to TRBD1. This CDR3 is built from 16 residues. Unmatched junction bases numbered 18, after V lost 0 bases and J lost 13 bases. CDR1 is SQVTM and CDR2 is ANQGSEA in the germline V gene. CDR3 amino acids: CSVEDRWGGGRQGQFF. CDR3 bases: TGCAGCGTTGAAGATCGGTGGGGTGGGGGCCGACAGGGTCAGTTCTTC.

This clone was observed a few times. The chain recombines TRBV4-1 with TRBJ1-6, with TRBD1 as a possible D gene (5 bases). The CDR3 runs 17 residues. The V end was cut by 5 bases, the J end by 0 bases, with 14 bases between. The germline gives CDR1 MGHRA, CDR2 YSYEKL. The CDR3 loop is CASSFRDASSYNSPLHF. For the CDR3, the DNA is TGCGCCAGCAGCTTCCGGGACGCCAGCTCCTATAATTCACCCCTCCACTTT.

The V and J genes are TRBV2 and TRBJ1-5; tentatively, D is TRBD1 (5 bases). The CDR3 contains 15 residues. The ends were cut back, 5 bases at V and 2 bases at J, with 13 bases in the middle. Germline-derived CDR1 and CDR2 are SNHLY and FYNNEI. The CDR3 is CASSPGVGGNQPQHF. CDR3 nucleotide sequence: TGTGCCAGCAGTCCCGGAGTGGGGGGCAATCAGCCCCAGCATTTT.

The V gene is TRBV6-5, the J gene TRBJ1-2, with D possibly TRBD1 on 5 matching bases. This CDR3 has 12 amino acids. V lost 2 bases and J 8 bases, leaving 9 bases between the germline ends. Germline lookup yields CDR1 MNHEY and CDR2 SVGAGI. CDR3 amino acids: CASSYGAGGYTF. The CDR3 DNA sequence: TGTGCCAGCAGTTACGGGGCAGGGGGCTACACCTTC.

The rearrangement joins TRBV30 to TRBJ1-4; D remains unclear. The ends were cut back, 1 base at V and 6 bases at J, with 6 bases in the middle. This CDR3 is 12 amino acids long. The germline V gene encodes CDR1 GTSNPN and CDR2 SVGIG (reference sequence). The CDR3 region is CAWSDKDEKLFF. The CDR3 DNA reads as TGTGCCTGGAGTGATAAGGATGAAAAACTGTTTTTT. The full variable domain, rest sourced from reference TRBV30 and TRBJ1-4, is SQTIHQWPATLVQPVGSPLSLECTVEGTSNPNLYWYRQAAGRGLQLLFYSVGIGQISSEVPQNLSASRPQDRQFILSSKKLLLSDSGFYLCAWSDKDEKLFFGSGTQLSVL.

The CDR3 bases are TGTGCCATCACTGCAGGGGACGAGCAGTACTTC. Translated: CAITAGDEQYF. The chain recombines TRBV10-3 with TRBJ2-7; possibly TRBD1 for D (6 bases). The V and J ends lost 7 bases and 5 bases respectively, with 9 bases between them. The CDR3 is 11 amino acids. Germline CDR1 ENHRY, CDR2 SYGVKD.

The rearrangement uses TRBV30 and TRBJ2-4; tentative D call: TRBD2 (5 bases). Germline CDR1 and CDR2: GTSNPN and SVGIG (reference sequence). The CDR3 consists of 10 residues. The ends were cut back, 5 bases at V and 7 bases at J, with 6 bases in the middle. This CDR3 is CAWSGNIQYF. The CDR3 nucleotides read TGTGCCTGGTCGGGGAACATTCAGTACTTC. Looking up the rest from reference TRBV30 and TRBJ2-4 gives the full variable domain: SQTIHQWPATLVQPVGSPLSLECTVEGTSNPNLYWYRQAAGRGLQLLFYSVGIGQISSEVPQNLSASRPQDRQFILSSKKLLLSDSGFYLCAWSGNIQYFGAGTRLSVL.

CDR3 in amino acids: CASSYRILGDSGNTIYF. The DNA of the CDR3 is TGTGCCAGCAGCTACCGAATATTGGGTGATTCTGGAAACACCATATATTTT. J is TRBJ1-3 and V is TRBV5-5, with D unclear. Per germline, CDR1 SGHKS and CDR2 YYEKEE (reference sequence). V dropped 3 bases and J dropped 1 base, with 17 bases sitting between them. The CDR3 totals 17 residues.

V gene TRBV6-6 combines with J gene TRBJ2-3; D gene uncertain. V gave up 4 bases and J gave up 6 bases, with 11 bases separating them. From germline, CDR1 is MNHNY and CDR2 SVGAGI (reference sequence). The CDR3 contains 13 residues. Here the CDR3 reads CASSLIASDTQYF. The CDR3, as DNA: TGTGCCAGCAGTTTAATCGCCAGCGATACGCAGTATTTT.

The V and J genes are TRBV30 and TRBJ2-1; 8 bases are a match to TRBD2. The CDR3 covers 14 residues. The V segment lost 5 bases and the J segment 3 bases; nucleotides outside the gene matches: 6. Germline V gene data show CDR1 as GTSNPN and CDR2 as SVGIG (reference sequence). The CDR3 region has the DNA TGTGCCTGGTCGAGCGGGAGTAACTACAATGAGCAGTTCTTC. Translation gives CAWSSGSNYNEQFF.

The gene calls are TRBV5-4 and TRBJ2-3; 8 bases are shared with TRBD2. The CDR3 has 15 amino acids. Per germline, CDR1 SGHNT and CDR2 YYREEE (reference sequence). The trim removed 4 bases at V and 2 bases at J, leaving 6 bases unmatched. This chain's CDR3 is CASSGLAGATDTQYF. The CDR3 coding sequence is TGTGCCAGCAGCGGGCTAGCGGGCGCCACAGATACGCAGTATTTT. The full variable domain, its missing parts supplied by reference TRBV5-4 and TRBJ2-3, is ETGVTQSPTHLIKTRGQQVTLRCSSQSGHNTVSWYQQALGQGPQFIFQYYREEENGRGNFPPRFSGLQFPNYSSELNVNALELDDSALYLCASSGLAGATDTQYFGPGTRLTVL.

The rearrangement links TRBV7-2 to TRBJ1-4; perhaps TRBD1 as D (6 bases). The V gene lost 3 bases and the J gene lost 4 bases, with 12 bases spanning the gap. Germline V gene sequence: CDR1 SGHTA, CDR2 FQGNSA. The CDR3 consists of 15 residues. CDR3 region: CASSLKGGGNEKLFF. The CDR3 nucleotides read TGTGCCAGCAGCTTGAAGGGGGGAGGTAATGAAAAACTGTTTTTT. The variable domain in full, completed from reference TRBV7-2 and TRBJ1-4, reads GAGVSQSPSNKVTEKGKDVELRCDPISGHTALYWYRQSLGQGLEFLIYFQGNSAPDKSGLPSDRFSAERTGGSVSTLTIQRTQQEDSAVYLCASSLKGGGNEKLFFGSGTQLSVL.

The chain is built from TRBV4-3 and TRBJ1-6; D unresolved. Germline CDR1 LGHNA, CDR2 YSLEER. The germline V and J ends were trimmed by 1 base and 6 bases, with 13 bases remaining between them. The CDR3 loop spans 16 amino acids. The CDR3 spells CASSQGTGGSNSPLHF. In DNA form, the CDR3 reads TGCGCCAGCAGCCAAGGGACGGGTGGGAGTAATTCACCCCTCCACTTT.

This clone appeared once. The gene calls are TRBV15 and TRBJ2-7; 10 nucleotides line up with TRBD1. CDR1 is LNHNV, CDR2 YYDKDF, per germline (reference sequence). The CDR3 extends over 16 amino acids. V trimming: 3 bases; J trimming: 7 bases; junction bases outside the gene matches: 12. The DNA of the CDR3 is TGTGCCACCAGCAGCCCGACAGGGGGCACGACGGGGGAGCAGTACTTC. It yields the protein CATSSPTGGTTGEQYF.

The chain carries TRBV27 and TRBJ2-2; 8 nucleotides align to TRBD1. J was trimmed by 5 bases and V by 11 bases; bases with no gene match: 13. The CDR3 length is 15 residues. CDR1 and CDR2 from the germline V gene are MNHEY and SMNVEV (reference sequence). The CDR3 DNA follows: TGTGCCGGCAAGACGGGACAGGCTCTAACCGGGGAGCTGTTTTTT. This translates into CAGKTGQALTGELFF.